The 24 T cell receptor beta chains reported below all come from one sample, sequenced in a study of tumor-infiltrating lymphocytes in oesophageal squamous cell carcinoma. Via MiXCR, TCRdb re-called the PCR reads, giving one row per CDR3 protein. The data hold more than 10,000 distinct CDR3 sequences, with approximately 50% observed a single time. Sequenced sample: normal esophageal tissue next to the tumor. The receptors were gathered from a male donor with esophageal squamous cell carcinoma.

There are many counts of this clonotype. The chain has TRBV11-2 and TRBJ2-4; 9 bases match TRBD1. The assigned J gene may be wrong: the sequence end matches TRBJ2-7 better. Germline assignment: CDR1 SGHAT and CDR2 FQNNGV. The CDR3 is 14 residues long. The DNA of the CDR3 is TGTGCCAGCAGCTCCGGGACAGGGAATTACGAGCAGTACTTC. It is translated as CASSSGTGNYEQYF.

The chain uses TRBV13 and TRBJ1-4, with unresolved D. Trimming shortened V by 5 bases and J by 7 bases, and 14 bases separated the two germline ends. CDR1 PRHDT and CDR2 FYEKMQ come from the germline V gene (reference sequence). CDR3 length: 14 residues. For the CDR3, the DNA is TGTGCCAGCAGCCAGGCCCCGTTTGGTGAAAAACTGTTTTTT. This gives the protein CASSQAPFGEKLFF. Full variable domain (missing parts from reference TRBV13 and TRBJ1-4): AAGVIQSPRHLIKEKRETATLKCYPIPRHDTVYWYQQGPGQDPQFLISFYEKMQSDKGSIPDRFSAQQFSDYHSELNMSSLELGDSALYFCASSQAPFGEKLFFGSGTQLSVL.

By proportion, this clonotype is medium-sized. V is TRBV12-3 or TRBV12-4 and J is TRBJ2-5, with TRBD2 identical over 7 bases. The ends lost 6 bases at V and 4 bases at J; junction bases unmatched: 8. The CDR3 extends over 14 amino acids. The CDR3 loop reads CASRASAGAETQYF. In nucleotides, the CDR3 is TGTGCCAGCAGGGCCTCTGCGGGAGCAGAGACCCAGTACTTC.

The gene calls are TRBV27 and TRBJ2-6, with D unclear. The CDR3 is 14 amino acids. V was clipped by 2 bases and J by 3 bases, with 5 bases between them. CDR1 MNHEY and CDR2 SMNVEV come from the germline V gene (reference sequence). CDR3 protein: CASSLSVGANVLTF. The DNA for the CDR3 is TGTGCCAGCAGTTTAAGCGTTGGGGCCAACGTCCTGACTTTC.

This clonotype was observed a handful of times. The chain links TRBV5-1 to TRBJ2-3, with D possibly being TRBD2 (6 bases). Between the trimmed V and J ends, which lost 7 bases and 4 bases, there was a span of 19 bases. There are 15 residues in the CDR3. Germline CDR1 reads SGHRS; CDR2 reads YFSETQ. The CDR3 reads CASAGGLSGPDTQYF. CDR3 bases: TGCGCCAGCGCCGGGGGTCTCTCGGGCCCAGATACGCAGTATTTT.

The chain carries TRBV7-3 and TRBJ2-5; D possibly uses TRBD1 or TRBD2 (6 bases each). The J call may be wrong; the DNA end is better matched by TRBJ2-1. The CDR3 spans 14 residues. Germline V gene data show CDR1 as SGHTA and CDR2 as FQGTGA. CDR3 region: CASSPSFRGEEQFF. CDR3 in DNA: TGTGCCAGCAGCCCTTCGTTTAGGGGGGAGGAGCAGTTCTTC.

About this clonotype itself: Germline and junction disagree at one end, which may indicate a read error. The genes are TRBV7-6 and TRBJ2-7; 8 bases are shared with TRBD1. In germline, CDR1 is SGHVS, CDR2 FNYEAQ. The CDR3 consists of 14 residues. CDR3 bases: TGTGCTAGCAGTCGGGACAGGAGCTCCTACGAGCAGTACTTC. Translating gives CASSRDRSSYEQYF.

This clonotype was picked up many times. The junction differs from germline at one of its ends, possibly a read error. V usage is TRBV12-3 or TRBV12-4 and J usage is TRBJ2-1; D is unresolved. CDR3 size: 16 residues. The CDR3 DNA follows: TGTACCAGCAGTTTATGGGTGGAGAGCTCCTACAATGAGCAGTTCTTC. The encoded protein is CTSSLWVESSYNEQFF.

By share, this clonotype ranks as medium-sized. This chain connects TRBV7-9 to TRBJ2-1, with 8 bases lining up with TRBD2. CDR3 length: 15 amino acids. V shed 5 bases and J 4 bases; nucleotides not matched to a gene: 7. Germline V CDR1 and CDR2: SEHNR, FQNEAQ (reference sequence). The DNA of the CDR3 is TGTGCCAGCAGCGCCGGGACTAGGGGATACAATGAGCAGTTCTTC. Protein product: CASSAGTRGYNEQFF.

This clonotype was observed a few times. This chain's CDR3 is CASSLAGGGGTDTQYF. In nucleotides, the CDR3 is TGTGCCAGCAGCTTAGCTGGCGGGGGGGGGACAGATACGCAGTATTTT. This chain connects TRBV7-6 to TRBJ2-3; TRBD2 agrees at 9 bases. J was trimmed by 3 bases and V by 0 bases; bases with no gene match: 4. The CDR3 contains 16 residues. Germline CDR1 SGHVS, CDR2 FNYEAQ.

This clonotype was observed a handful of times. V and J are TRBV10-2 and TRBJ2-5, with D tentatively TRBD1 or TRBD2 (5 bases each). Germline assignment: CDR1 WSHSY and CDR2 SAAADI. V lost 2 bases to trimming and J lost 5 bases, with 12 bases between them. The CDR3 is made up of 14 amino acids. The CDR3 loop reads CASSEIGGVETQYF. CDR3 sequence (DNA): TGCGCCAGCAGTGAGATTGGGGGAGTGGAGACCCAGTACTTC.

In this sample, this clonotype turned up many times. The rearrangement joins TRBV7-2 to TRBJ1-4; tentatively, D is TRBD1 (6 bases). V was pared by 5 bases and J by 7 bases, with 17 bases between. The CDR3 runs 15 residues. Germline V gives CDR1 SGHTA, CDR2 FQGNSA. The CDR3 DNA sequence: TGTGCCAGCAGCCTCAGCGCGGGGGCTGGTGAAAAACTGTTTTTT. Amino acid sequence: CASSLSAGAGEKLFF.

By share, this clonotype counts as medium-sized. Here the CDR3 reads CASSLESKGSTEQFF. In DNA, the CDR3 is TGTGCCAGCAGTTTAGAGTCAAAGGGTAGCACTGAGCAGTTCTTC. This sequence joins TRBV12-3 or TRBV12-4 and TRBJ2-1; no reliable D call. Trimming cost V 1 base and J 9 bases, with 16 bases left between them. The CDR3 totals 15 residues.

CDR3 nucleotide sequence: TGTGCCAGCAACCCCACAGGGGGCGGTGGGGACACTGAAGCTTTCTTT. It is translated as CASNPTGGGGDTEAFF. V and J are TRBV11-1 and TRBJ2-3; the match to TRBD1 covers 9 bases. The J call may be incorrect, as the DNA end agrees better with TRBJ1-1. Looked up from germline, CDR1 is SGHAT and CDR2 is FQDESV (reference sequence). This CDR3 has 16 residues.

This clonotype showed up many times. This clone may be a read error of a much larger clone one base away. The V gene is TRBV11-2, the J gene TRBJ2-1; the D call may be TRBD1 or TRBD2 (5 bases each). The DNA end is more similar to TRBJ2-7, so the J call may be wrong. The germline CDR1 and CDR2 sequences are SGHAT and FQNNGV. This CDR3 comprises 13 residues. The CDR3: CGSTPGRTYEQYF. The DNA of the CDR3 is TGTGGCAGCACCCCGGGGCGCACCTACGAGCAGTACTTC.

The chain joins TRBV7-2 to TRBJ2-4; D may be TRBD2 (6 bases). The DNA end favors TRBJ2-1, so the J call may be wrong. Germline lookup yields CDR1 SGHTA and CDR2 FQGNSA. CDR3 size: 14 residues. In DNA form, the CDR3 reads TGTGCCAGCAGCGAGGGACTGACCAACAATGAGCAGTTCTTC. Its protein product is CASSEGLTNNEQFF.

This chain links TRBV5-1 with TRBJ2-3; D is unclear. Germline CDR1 is SGHRS and CDR2 is YFSETQ. The CDR3 has 15 residues. Between the trimmed V and J ends, which lost 9 bases and 2 bases, there was a span of 19 bases. The CDR3 nucleotides read TGCGCCACCCGTTTGGGCACGATCGTCACAGATACGCAGTATTTT. It translates to CATRLGTIVTDTQYF.

V and J are TRBV7-2 and TRBJ2-5; perhaps D is TRBD1 or TRBD2 (5 bases each). CDR1 SGHTA and CDR2 FQGNSA come from the germline V gene. V was pared by 3 bases and J by 1 base, with 9 bases between. This CDR3 has 14 residues. CDR3 sequence reads: CASSFRDRQETQYF. CDR3 sequence (DNA): TGTGCCAGCAGCTTCCGGGACCGCCAAGAGACCCAGTACTTC.

J is TRBJ2-1 and V is TRBV7-6; the D is unclear. The CDR3 has 12 amino acids. Trimming took off 1 base at V and 9 bases at J, with 7 bases between the two ends. The V gene's germline CDR1 is SGHVS and CDR2 FNYEAQ. The CDR3: CASSLVLGEQFF. CDR3 in DNA: TGTGCCAGCAGCTTAGTCCTGGGTGAGCAGTTCTTC.

A word on this clonotype: The junction and the germline gene differ at one end; a read error may be behind it. The chain is built from TRBV10-3 and TRBJ2-7; 8 bases are a match to TRBD2. This CDR3 has 13 amino acids. Per germline, CDR1 ENHRY and CDR2 SYGVKD. For the CDR3, the DNA is TGTGCCATCAGTGAACGCGGGGGGACACCCCTCCACTTC. This sequence encodes CAISERGGTPLHF.

J is TRBJ1-2 and V is TRBV7-2, with a weak D call TRBD1 (5 bases). Germline assignment: CDR1 SGHTA and CDR2 FQGNSA. With 2 bases removed from V and 6 bases from J, the gap between germline ends came to 7 bases. CDR3 length: 12 amino acids. CDR3 residues: CASSLLGDGYTF. Here the CDR3 DNA reads TGTGCCAGCAGCTTACTAGGGGATGGCTACACCTTC.

This chain joins TRBV11-3 and TRBJ2-1; tentatively, D is TRBD1 or TRBD2 (5 bases each). CDR1 is SGHNT, CDR2 YENEEA, per germline. Trimming pared 5 bases from V and 5 bases from J, leaving 7 bases between. The CDR3 contains 12 residues. The CDR3 region has the DNA TGTGCCAGCAGCCAGGGAGACAATGAGCAGTTCTTC. Translation gives CASSQGDNEQFF.

This clonotype showed up just once. At one boundary the junction diverges from the germline segment, which might be a read error. This chain uses TRBV5-3 with TRBJ2-1, with 7 nucleotides matching TRBD1. TRBV5-3 is an ORF, and what it does is uncertain. This CDR3 has 15 residues. Here the CDR3 reads CASSLGQGAYNEQFF. The DNA for the CDR3 is TGTGCCAGCAGCTTAGGGCAGGGGGCCTACAATGAGCAGTTCTTC.

The table lists this clonotype with many counts. The chain links TRBV6-4 to TRBJ1-4; D is unresolved. Germline CDR1 MRHNA, CDR2 SNTAGT. V was trimmed by 10 bases and J by 4 bases, leaving 16 bases between them. CDR3 size: 14 residues. CDR3 nucleotides: TGTGCCATCCAAGAATGGTTTCTTAATGAAAAACTGTTTTTT. It specifies CAIQEWFLNEKLFF.